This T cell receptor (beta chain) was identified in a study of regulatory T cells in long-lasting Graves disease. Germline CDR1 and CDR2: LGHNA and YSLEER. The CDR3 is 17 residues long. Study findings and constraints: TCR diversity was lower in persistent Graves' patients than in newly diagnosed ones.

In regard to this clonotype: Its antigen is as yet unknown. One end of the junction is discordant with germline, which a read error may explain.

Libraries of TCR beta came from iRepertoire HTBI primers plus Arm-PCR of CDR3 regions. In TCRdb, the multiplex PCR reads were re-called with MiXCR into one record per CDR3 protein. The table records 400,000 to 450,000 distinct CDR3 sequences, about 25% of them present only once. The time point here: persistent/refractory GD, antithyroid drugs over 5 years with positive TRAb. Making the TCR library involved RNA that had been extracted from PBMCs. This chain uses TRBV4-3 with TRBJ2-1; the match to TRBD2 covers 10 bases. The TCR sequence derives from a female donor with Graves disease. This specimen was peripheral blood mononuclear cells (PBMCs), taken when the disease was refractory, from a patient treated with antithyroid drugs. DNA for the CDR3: TGCGCCAGCAGCCTCGAGACTAGCGGGCTTCTGGGGACTGAGAAGTTCTTC. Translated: CASSLETSGLLGTEKFF.